A single T cell receptor (beta chain) is shown here with its context. This specimen belongs to a study of blood T cell repertoires in COVID-19. Study as a whole: PBMCs, B-cell-depleted T cells, or T cells provided the cDNA or gDNA that made up the material.

V lost 5 bases to trimming and J lost 0 bases; unmatched junction nucleotides: 6. The length of the CDR3 is 15 residues. In germline, CDR1 is LNHDA, CDR2 SQIVND (reference sequence). Original methodology: The authors estimated nucleated cell counts from reference gene primer amplification. The data were produced by immunoSEQ multiplex PCR, yet TCRdb's version contains in-frame clones alone and is incomplete. The V and J calls and clone size are taken from that table; D and trimming were inferred from the DNA. The sample holds about 150,000 clones, about 79% seen once. The rearrangement joins TRBV19 to TRBJ2-7; the match to TRBD2 covers 8 bases. The sequence was collected from a woman between 50 and 59 years old with acute or convalescent COVID-19. The sequencing input was peripheral blood. The CDR3 coding sequence is TGTGCCAGTAGTGAGCTAGCGGGTAGCTCCTACGAGCAGTACTTC. This encodes CASSELAGSSYEQYF.